Following are 3 T cell receptor beta chains from one sample sequenced in a study of blood T cell repertoires in COVID-19. Clones were read by immunoSEQ multiplex PCR, and TCRdb kept only the in-frame ones, dropping some. The table shows 150,000 or so clones, with 86% occurring only once. The sample taken for sequencing was PBMCs or T cells enriched from blood (not recorded which). The receptors originated from a man between 50 and 59 years old who had recovered from COVID-19.

CDR3 in DNA: TGTGCCAGCAGCCCGCGCGGGGGGAGATCTGGAAACACCATATATTTT. Translation: CASSPRGGRSGNTIYF. The V and J genes are TRBV7-8 and TRBJ1-3; D is possibly TRBD1 (5 bases). Germline V gene lookup returns CDR1 SGHVS and CDR2 FQNEAQ. The CDR3 consists of 16 residues. Trimming left V 5 bases short and J 1 base short, with 15 bases between.

The rearrangement joins TRBV9 to TRBJ2-2; possible D gene TRBD2, 5 bases. CDR1 and CDR2 (germline): SGDLS, YYNGEE. This CDR3 has 15 amino acids. Trimming pared 0 bases from V and 2 bases from J, leaving 8 bases between. The CDR3 bases are TGTGCCAGCAGCGTAGGAGGGCTTAACACCGGGGAGCTGTTTTTT. Encoded protein: CASSVGGLNTGELFF.

The chain links TRBV7-3 to TRBJ1-1; 7 bases fit TRBD1. This CDR3 spans 16 amino acids. CDR1 and CDR2 (germline): SGHTA, FQGTGA. V was clipped by 1 base and J by 7 bases; unmatched bases: 12. The CDR3 sequence is CASSLKGRGQRDEAFF. Written as DNA, the CDR3 is TGTGCCAGCAGCTTAAAGGGTCGGGGACAGCGCGATGAAGCTTTCTTT.